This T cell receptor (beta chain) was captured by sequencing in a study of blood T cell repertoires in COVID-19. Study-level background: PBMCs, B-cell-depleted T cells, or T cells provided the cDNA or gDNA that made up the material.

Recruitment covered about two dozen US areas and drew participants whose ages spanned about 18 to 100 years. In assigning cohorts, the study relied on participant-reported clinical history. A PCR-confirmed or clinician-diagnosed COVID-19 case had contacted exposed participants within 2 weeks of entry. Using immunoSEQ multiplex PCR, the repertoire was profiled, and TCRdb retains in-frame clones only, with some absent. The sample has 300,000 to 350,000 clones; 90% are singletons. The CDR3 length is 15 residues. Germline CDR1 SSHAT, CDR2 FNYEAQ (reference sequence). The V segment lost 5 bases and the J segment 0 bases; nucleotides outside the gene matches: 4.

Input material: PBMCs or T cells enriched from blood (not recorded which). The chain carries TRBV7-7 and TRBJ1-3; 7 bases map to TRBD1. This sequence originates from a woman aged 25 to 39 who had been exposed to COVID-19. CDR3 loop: CASSPGQTSGNTIYF. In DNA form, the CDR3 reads TGTGCCAGCAGCCCGGGACAGACCTCTGGAAACACCATATATTTT.